This T cell receptor beta chain was documented in a study of T cell changes during pregnancy in multiple sclerosis. Clones were read by immunoSEQ multiplex PCR, and TCRdb kept only the in-frame ones, dropping some. In the table there are tens of thousands of clones, 93% of which are singletons. The CDR3 consists of 14 residues. CDR1 and CDR2 (germline): SGHNT, YYREEE (reference sequence). J lost 2 bases, V lost 2 bases, and 3 bases had no gene match. The rearrangement links TRBV5-4 to TRBJ2-7; 8 bases are a match to TRBD2. The source is a female donor with multiple sclerosis, enrolled in a pregnancy study. Material: peripheral blood, obtained in the second trimester of pregnancy. This CDR3 reads CASSLGGGTYEQYF. The CDR3 bases are TGTGCCAGCAGCTTAGGCGGGGGGACCTACGAGCAGTACTTC.